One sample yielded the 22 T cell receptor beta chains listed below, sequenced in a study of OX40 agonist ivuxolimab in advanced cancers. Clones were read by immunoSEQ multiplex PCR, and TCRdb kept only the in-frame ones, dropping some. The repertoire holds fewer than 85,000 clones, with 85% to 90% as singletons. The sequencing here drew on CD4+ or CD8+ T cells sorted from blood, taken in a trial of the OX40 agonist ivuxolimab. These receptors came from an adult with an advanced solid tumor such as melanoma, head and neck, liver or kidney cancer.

CDR3 DNA: TGTGCCAGCAGTTACGGGGGAGCCCCTCTCGAGCAGTACTTC. This translates into CASSYGGAPLEQYF. The chain carries TRBV6-5 and TRBJ2-7, with D tentatively TRBD1 or TRBD2 (5 bases each). This CDR3 has 14 residues. Trimming took 2 bases from V and 6 from J, leaving 14 bases between them. The germline V gene encodes CDR1 MNHEY and CDR2 SVGAGI.

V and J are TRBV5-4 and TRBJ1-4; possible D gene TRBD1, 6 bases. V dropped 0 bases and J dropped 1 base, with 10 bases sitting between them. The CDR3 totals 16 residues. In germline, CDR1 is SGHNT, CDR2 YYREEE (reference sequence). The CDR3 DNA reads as TGTGCCAGCAGCTTGGCGGGGGCTGGAACTAATGAAAAACTGTTTTTT. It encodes CASSLAGAGTNEKLFF. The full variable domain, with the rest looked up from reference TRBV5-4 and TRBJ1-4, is ETGVTQSPTHLIKTRGQQVTLRCSSQSGHNTVSWYQQALGQGPQFIFQYYREEENGRGNFPPRFSGLQFPNYSSELNVNALELDDSALYLCASSLAGAGTNEKLFFGSGTQLSVL.

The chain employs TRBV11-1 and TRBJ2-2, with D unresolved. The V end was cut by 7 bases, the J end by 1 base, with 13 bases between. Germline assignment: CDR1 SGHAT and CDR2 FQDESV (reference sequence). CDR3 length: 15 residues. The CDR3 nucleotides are TGTGCCAGCACCATAGACCCTGGGAACACCGGGGAGCTGTTTTTT. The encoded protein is CASTIDPGNTGELFF.

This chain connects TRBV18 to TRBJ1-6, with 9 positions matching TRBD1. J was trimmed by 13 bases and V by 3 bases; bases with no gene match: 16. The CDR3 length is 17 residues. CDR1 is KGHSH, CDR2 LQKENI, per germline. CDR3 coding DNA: TGTGCCAGCTCACCCTCCCGGACAGGGGACTCCCTGATTCCCCTCCACTTT. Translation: CASSPSRTGDSLIPLHF.

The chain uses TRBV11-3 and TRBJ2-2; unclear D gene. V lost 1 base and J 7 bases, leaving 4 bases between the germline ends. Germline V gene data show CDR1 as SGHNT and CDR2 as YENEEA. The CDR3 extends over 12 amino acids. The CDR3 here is CASSLGVGELFF. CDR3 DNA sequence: TGTGCCAGCAGCTTAGGGGTCGGGGAGCTGTTTTTT.

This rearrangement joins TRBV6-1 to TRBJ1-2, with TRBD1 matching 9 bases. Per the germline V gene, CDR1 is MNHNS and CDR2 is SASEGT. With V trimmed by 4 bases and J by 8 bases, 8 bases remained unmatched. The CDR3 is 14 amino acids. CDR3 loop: CASSAETGGKGYTF. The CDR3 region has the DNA TGTGCCAGCAGTGCGGAGACAGGGGGTAAGGGCTACACCTTC.

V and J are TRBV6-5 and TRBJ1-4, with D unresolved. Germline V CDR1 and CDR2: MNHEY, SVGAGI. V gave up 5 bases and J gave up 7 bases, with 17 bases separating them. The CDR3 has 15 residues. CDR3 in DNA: TGTGCCAGCAGTGCGGATGCTCTTATTAGTGAAAAACTGTTTTTT. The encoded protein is CASSADALISEKLFF.

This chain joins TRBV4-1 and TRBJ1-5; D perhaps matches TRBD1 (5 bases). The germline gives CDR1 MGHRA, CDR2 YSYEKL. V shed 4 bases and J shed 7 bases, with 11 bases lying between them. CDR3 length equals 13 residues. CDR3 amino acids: CASSRGAGQPQHF. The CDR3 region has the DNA TGCGCCAGCAGCCGGGGCGCCGGACAGCCCCAGCATTTT.

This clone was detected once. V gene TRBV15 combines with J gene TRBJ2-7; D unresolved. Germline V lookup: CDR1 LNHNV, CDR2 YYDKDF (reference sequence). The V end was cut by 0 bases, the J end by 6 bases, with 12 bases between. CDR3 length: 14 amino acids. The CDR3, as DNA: TGTGCCACCAGCAGAGATGTTGGAAGTACCGAGCAGTACTTC. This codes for CATSRDVGSTEQYF.

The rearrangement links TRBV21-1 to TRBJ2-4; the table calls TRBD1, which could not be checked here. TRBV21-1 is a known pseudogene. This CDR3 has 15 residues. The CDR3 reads CASSPWALAKNIQYF. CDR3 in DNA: TGTGCCAGCAGCCCCTGGGCCCTAGCCAAAAACATTCAGTACTTC.

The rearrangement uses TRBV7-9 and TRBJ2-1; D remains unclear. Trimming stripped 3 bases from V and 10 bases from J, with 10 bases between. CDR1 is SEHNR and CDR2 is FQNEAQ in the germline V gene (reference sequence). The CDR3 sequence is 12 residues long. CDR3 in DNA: TGTGCCAGCAGCTTTGAAGGTCCCGAGCAGTTCTTC. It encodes CASSFEGPEQFF.

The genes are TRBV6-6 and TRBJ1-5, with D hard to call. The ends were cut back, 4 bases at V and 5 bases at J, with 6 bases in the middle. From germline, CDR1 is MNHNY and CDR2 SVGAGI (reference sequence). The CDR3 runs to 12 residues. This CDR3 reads CASSFQDQPQHF. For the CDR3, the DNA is TGTGCCAGCAGTTTCCAAGATCAGCCCCAGCATTTT.

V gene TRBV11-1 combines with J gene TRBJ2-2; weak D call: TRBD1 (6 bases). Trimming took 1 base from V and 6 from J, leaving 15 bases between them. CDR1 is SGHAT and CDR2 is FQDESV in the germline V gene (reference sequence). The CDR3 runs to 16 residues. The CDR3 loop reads CASSLGVARGAGELFF. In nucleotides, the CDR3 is TGTGCCAGCAGCTTAGGGGTAGCCAGGGGTGCCGGGGAGCTGTTTTTT. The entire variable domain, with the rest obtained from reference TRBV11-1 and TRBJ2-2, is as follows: EAEVAQSPRYKITEKSQAVAFWCDPISGHATLYWYRQILGQGPELLVQFQDESVVDDSQLPKDRFSAERLKGVDSTLKIQPAELGDSAMYLCASSLGVARGAGELFFGEGSRLTVL.

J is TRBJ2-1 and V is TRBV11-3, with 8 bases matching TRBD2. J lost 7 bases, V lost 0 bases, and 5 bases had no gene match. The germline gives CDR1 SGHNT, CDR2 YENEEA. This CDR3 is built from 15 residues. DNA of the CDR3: TGTGCCAGCAGCTTAGATGGGACTAGTAAGAATGAGCAGTTCTTC. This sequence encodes CASSLDGTSKNEQFF.

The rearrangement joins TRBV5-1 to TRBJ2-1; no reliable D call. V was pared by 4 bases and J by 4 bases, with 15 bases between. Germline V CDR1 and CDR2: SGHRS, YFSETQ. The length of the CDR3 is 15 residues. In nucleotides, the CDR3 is TGCGCCAGCAGCCAGGCCATGCGAGGATACAATGAGCAGTTCTTC. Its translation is CASSQAMRGYNEQFF.

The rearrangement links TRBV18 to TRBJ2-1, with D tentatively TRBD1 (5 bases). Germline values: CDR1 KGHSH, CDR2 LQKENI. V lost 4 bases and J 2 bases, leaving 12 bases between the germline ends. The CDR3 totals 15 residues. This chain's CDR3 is CASSRIPQAYNEQFF. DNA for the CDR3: TGTGCCAGCTCACGGATCCCACAGGCCTACAATGAGCAGTTCTTC.

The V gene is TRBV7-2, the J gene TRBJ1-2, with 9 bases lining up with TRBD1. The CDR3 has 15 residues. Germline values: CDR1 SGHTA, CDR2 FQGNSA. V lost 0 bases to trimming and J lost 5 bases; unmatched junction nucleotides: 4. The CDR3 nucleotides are TGTGCCAGCAGCTTAGCGGGGACAGGGATTTATGGCTACACCTTC. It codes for CASSLAGTGIYGYTF.

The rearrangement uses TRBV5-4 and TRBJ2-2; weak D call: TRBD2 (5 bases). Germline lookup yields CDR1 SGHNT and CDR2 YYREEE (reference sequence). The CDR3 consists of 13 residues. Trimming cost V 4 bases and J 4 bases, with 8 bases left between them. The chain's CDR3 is CASSGLVTGELFF. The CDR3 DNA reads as TGTGCCAGCAGCGGACTGGTCACCGGGGAGCTGTTTTTT.

Written as DNA, the CDR3 is TGTGCCAGTACCCTACGCGGGTTTAACTATGGCTACACCTTC. Amino acids: CASTLRGFNYGYTF. V is TRBV19 and J is TRBJ1-2; D remains ambiguous. The germline gives CDR1 LNHDA, CDR2 SQIVND (reference sequence). V lost 7 bases and J lost 1, with 13 bases in between. The CDR3 loop spans 14 amino acids. The full variable domain, with the rest looked up from reference TRBV19 and TRBJ1-2, is DGGITQSPKYLFRKEGQNVTLSCEQNLNHDAMYWYRQDPGQGLRLIYYSQIVNDFQKGDIAEGYSVSREKKESFPLTVTSAQKNPTAFYLCASTLRGFNYGYTFGSGTRLTVV.

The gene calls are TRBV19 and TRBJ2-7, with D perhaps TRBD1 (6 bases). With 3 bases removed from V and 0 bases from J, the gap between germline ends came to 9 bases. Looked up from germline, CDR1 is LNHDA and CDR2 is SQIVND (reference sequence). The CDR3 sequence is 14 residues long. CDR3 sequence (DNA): TGTGCCAGTAGTATTGGGGGCAGCTCCTACGAGCAGTACTTC. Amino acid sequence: CASSIGGSSYEQYF.

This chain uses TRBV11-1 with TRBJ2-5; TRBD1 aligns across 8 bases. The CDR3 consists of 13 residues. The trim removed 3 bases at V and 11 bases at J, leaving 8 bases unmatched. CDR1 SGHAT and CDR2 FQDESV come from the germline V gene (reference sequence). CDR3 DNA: TGTGCCAGCAGCTTGGACAGGGTCAGAGAGCAGTACTTC. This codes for CASSLDRVREQYF.

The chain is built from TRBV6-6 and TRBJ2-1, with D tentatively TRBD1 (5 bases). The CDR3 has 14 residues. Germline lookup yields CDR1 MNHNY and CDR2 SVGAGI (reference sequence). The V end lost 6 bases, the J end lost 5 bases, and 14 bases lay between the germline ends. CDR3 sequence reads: CASSRENQNNEQFF. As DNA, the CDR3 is TGTGCCAGCAGCAGGGAAAATCAAAACAATGAGCAGTTCTTC.